This passage covers 5 T cell receptor beta chains from one sample sequenced in a study of blood T cell repertoires in COVID-19. Assay used: immunoSEQ multiplex PCR; TCRdb lists only in-frame clones, some missing. Found here are 150,000 to 200,000 clones, approximately 92% of them singletons; the top ten hold over 3.5%. What was sequenced was peripheral blood. The receptor set was obtained from a woman in her forties or fifties with acute or convalescent COVID-19.

The rearrangement links TRBV4-3 to TRBJ2-7; TRBD1 aligns across 10 bases. The V and J ends lost 0 bases and 5 bases, in that order; junction bases with no gene match: 4. The CDR3 extends over 15 amino acids. Germline values: CDR1 LGHNA, CDR2 YSLEER. CDR3 region: CASSQDVTGGNEQYF. CDR3 sequence (DNA): TGCGCCAGCAGCCAAGATGTGACAGGGGGCAACGAGCAGTACTTC.

This clone was observed a single time. The chain employs TRBV7-3 and TRBJ2-1; TRBD2 aligns across 7 bases. Trimming cost V 4 bases and J 7 bases; bases outside gene matches: 7. CDR3 length: 14 residues. Per the germline V gene, CDR1 is SGHTA and CDR2 is FQGTGA. CDR3 sequence: CASSYGPGGNEQFF. In DNA form, the CDR3 reads TGTGCCAGCAGCTATGGGCCCGGGGGGAATGAGCAGTTCTTC.

J is TRBJ2-7 and V is TRBV9; 10 bases match TRBD2. CDR3 length: 15 amino acids. Germline CDR1 and CDR2: SGDLS and YYNGEE. Trimming cost V 3 bases and J 5 bases; bases outside gene matches: 8. CDR3 DNA: TGTGCCAGCAGCGAAGGGGGACTAGCGAGCGACGAGCAGTACTTC. It encodes CASSEGGLASDEQYF.

The chain couples TRBV20-1 to TRBJ1-1; D is undetermined. The V end lost 7 bases, the J end lost 0 bases, and 6 bases lay between the germline ends. The germline V gene encodes CDR1 DFQATT and CDR2 SNEGSKA (reference sequence). The CDR3 contains 11 residues. CDR3: CSVVMNTEAFF. The CDR3 DNA follows: TGCAGTGTTGTCATGAACACTGAAGCTTTCTTT.

The V and J genes are TRBV5-1 and TRBJ1-5, with 7 nucleotides matching TRBD1. The CDR3 has 15 residues. Germline loops: CDR1 SGHRS, CDR2 YFSETQ. V was pared by 2 bases and J by 8 bases, with 10 bases of the junction left unmatched. This CDR3 reads CASSFGSSGTEPQHF. The CDR3 nucleotides are TGCGCCAGCAGCTTCGGTTCGTCGGGGACAGAGCCCCAGCATTTT.